The following is a T cell receptor (beta chain) sequence with its context. The antigen remains undetermined. The entry originates in a study of shared clonotypes between healthy human individuals. Study conclusions and caveats: When compared with the clonotypes that were shared by all four sorted-subset donors, the non-shared clonotypes turned out to have lower generation probabilities.

CDR1 MNHEY and CDR2 SMNVEV come from the germline V gene (reference sequence). This CDR3 is 17 amino acids long. The V segment lost 3 bases and the J segment 0 bases; nucleotides outside the gene matches: 10. Sequencing used immunoSEQ multiplex PCR; TCRdb keeps in-frame clones, though not all of them. The sample consists of roughly 1,600,000 clones, roughly 98.5% of them appearing once. This sequence joins TRBV27 and TRBJ2-7; TRBD2 aligns across 8 bases. Input material: naive CD4+ T cells sorted from blood. As for subset: CD45RA+ positively selected. This TCR was sampled from a man aged 25-40 years in good health. CDR3 loop: CASSFVPSGRASYEQYF. The CDR3 DNA is TGTGCCAGCAGTTTTGTGCCTAGCGGGCGGGCCTCCTACGAGCAGTACTTC.